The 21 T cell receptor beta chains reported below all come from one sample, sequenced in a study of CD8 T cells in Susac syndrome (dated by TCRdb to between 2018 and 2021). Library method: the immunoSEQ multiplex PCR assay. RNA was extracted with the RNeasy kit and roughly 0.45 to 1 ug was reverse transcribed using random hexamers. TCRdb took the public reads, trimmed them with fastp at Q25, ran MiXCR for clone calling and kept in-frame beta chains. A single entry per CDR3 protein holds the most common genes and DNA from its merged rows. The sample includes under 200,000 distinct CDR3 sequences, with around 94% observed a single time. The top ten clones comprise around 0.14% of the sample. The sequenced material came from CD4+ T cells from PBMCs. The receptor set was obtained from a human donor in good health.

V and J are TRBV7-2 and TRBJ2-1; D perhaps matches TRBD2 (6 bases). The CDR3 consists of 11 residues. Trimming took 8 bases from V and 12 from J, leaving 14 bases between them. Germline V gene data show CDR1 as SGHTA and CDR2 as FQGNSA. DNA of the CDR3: TGTGCCAGCCGTGCGGGGCGGGGGCAGTTCTTC. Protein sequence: CASRAGRGQFF. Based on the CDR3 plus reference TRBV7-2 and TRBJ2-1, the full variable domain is GAGVSQSPSNKVTEKGKDVELRCDPISGHTALYWYRQSLGQGLEFLIYFQGNSAPDKSGLPSDRFSAERTGGSVSTLTIQRTQQEDSAVYLCASRAGRGQFFGPGTRLTVL.

The CDR3 coding sequence is TGCGCCAGCAGCTTTGTTTCAACTAATGAAAAACTGTTTTTT. Translated: CASSFVSTNEKLFF. This chain links TRBV5-1 with TRBJ1-4; D remains unclear. The CDR3 runs to 14 residues. Trimming removed 2 bases at V and 0 bases at J, with 5 bases between. Germline-derived CDR1 and CDR2 are SGHRS and YFSETQ.

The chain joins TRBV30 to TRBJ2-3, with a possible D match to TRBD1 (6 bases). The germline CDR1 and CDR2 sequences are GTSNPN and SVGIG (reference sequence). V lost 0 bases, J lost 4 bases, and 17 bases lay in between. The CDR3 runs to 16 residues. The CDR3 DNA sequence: TGTGCCTGGAGTGTATGGGGCTCAGGGGTCCCAGATACGCAGTATTTT. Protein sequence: CAWSVWGSGVPDTQYF. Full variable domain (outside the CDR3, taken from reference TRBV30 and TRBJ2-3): SQTIHQWPATLVQPVGSPLSLECTVEGTSNPNLYWYRQAAGRGLQLLFYSVGIGQISSEVPQNLSASRPQDRQFILSSKKLLLSDSGFYLCAWSVWGSGVPDTQYFGPGTRLTVL.

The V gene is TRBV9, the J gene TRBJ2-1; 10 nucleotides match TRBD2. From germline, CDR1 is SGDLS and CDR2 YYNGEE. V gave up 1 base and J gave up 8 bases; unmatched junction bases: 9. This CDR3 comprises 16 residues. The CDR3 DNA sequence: TGTGCCAGCAGCGTAATGAGCGGGGGGGCCGGCCATGAGCAGTTCTTC. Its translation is CASSVMSGGAGHEQFF.

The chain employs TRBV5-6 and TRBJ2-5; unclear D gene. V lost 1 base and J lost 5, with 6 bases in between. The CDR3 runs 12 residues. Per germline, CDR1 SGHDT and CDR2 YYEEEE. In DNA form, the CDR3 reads TGTGCCAGCAGCTTGTTAGGGGAGACCCAGTACTTC. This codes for CASSLLGETQYF. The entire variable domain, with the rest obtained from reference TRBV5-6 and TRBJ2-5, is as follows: DAGVTQSPTHLIKTRGQQVTLRCSPKSGHDTVSWYQQALGQGPQFIFQYYEEEERQRGNFPDRFSGHQFPNYSSELNVNALLLGDSALYLCASSLLGETQYFGPGTRLLVL.

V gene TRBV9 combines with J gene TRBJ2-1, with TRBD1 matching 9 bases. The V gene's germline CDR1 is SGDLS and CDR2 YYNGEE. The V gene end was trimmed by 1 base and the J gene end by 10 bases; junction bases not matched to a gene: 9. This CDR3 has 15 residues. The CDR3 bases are TGTGCCAGCAGCGTAATGGGACAGGGTATGGAGGAGCAGTTCTTC. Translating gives CASSVMGQGMEEQFF.

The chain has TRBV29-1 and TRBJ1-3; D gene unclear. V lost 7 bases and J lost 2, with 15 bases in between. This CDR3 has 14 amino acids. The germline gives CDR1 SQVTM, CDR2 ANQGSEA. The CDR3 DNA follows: TGCAGCGCCGCTCGAGGGTTAACTGGAAACACCATATATTTT. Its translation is CSAARGLTGNTIYF. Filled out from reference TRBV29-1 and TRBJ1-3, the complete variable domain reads SAVISQKPSRDICQRGTSLTIQCQVDSQVTMMFWYRQQPGQSLTLIATANQGSEATYESGFVIDKFPISRPNLTFSTLTVSNMSPEDSSIYLCSAARGLTGNTIYFGEGSWLTVV.

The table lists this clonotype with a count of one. The CDR3 is CSARVGETYNEQFF. CDR3 sequence (DNA): TGCAGTGCTAGAGTCGGGGAGACCTACAATGAGCAGTTCTTC. The gene calls are TRBV20-1 and TRBJ2-1; perhaps TRBD2 as D (5 bases). Per the germline V gene, CDR1 is DFQATT and CDR2 is SNEGSKA (reference sequence). This CDR3 region has 14 residues. V was clipped by 1 base and J by 2 bases, with 9 bases between them.

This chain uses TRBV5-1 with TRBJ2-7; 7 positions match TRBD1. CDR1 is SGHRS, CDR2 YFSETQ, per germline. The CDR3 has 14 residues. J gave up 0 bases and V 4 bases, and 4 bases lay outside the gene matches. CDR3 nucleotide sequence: TGCGCCAGCAGCCCCGGGGACAGCTCCTACGAGCAGTACTTC. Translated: CASSPGDSSYEQYF. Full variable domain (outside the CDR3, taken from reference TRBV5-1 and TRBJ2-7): KAGVTQTPRYLIKTRGQQVTLSCSPISGHRSVSWYQQTPGQGLQFLFEYFSETQRNKGNFPGRFSGRQFSNSRSEMNVSTLELGDSALYLCASSPGDSSYEQYFGPGTRLTVT.

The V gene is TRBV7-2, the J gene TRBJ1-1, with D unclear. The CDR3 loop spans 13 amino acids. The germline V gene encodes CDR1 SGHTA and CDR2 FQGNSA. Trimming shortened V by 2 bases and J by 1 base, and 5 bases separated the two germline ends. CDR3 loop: CASSLHKNTEAFF. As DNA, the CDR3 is TGTGCCAGCAGCTTACACAAGAACACTGAAGCTTTCTTT.

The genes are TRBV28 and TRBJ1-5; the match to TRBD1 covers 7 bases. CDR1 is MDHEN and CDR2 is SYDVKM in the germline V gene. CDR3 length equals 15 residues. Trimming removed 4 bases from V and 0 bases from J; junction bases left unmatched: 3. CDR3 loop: CASSWGQYSNQPQHF. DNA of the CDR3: TGTGCCAGCAGTTGGGGACAGTATAGCAATCAGCCCCAGCATTTT.

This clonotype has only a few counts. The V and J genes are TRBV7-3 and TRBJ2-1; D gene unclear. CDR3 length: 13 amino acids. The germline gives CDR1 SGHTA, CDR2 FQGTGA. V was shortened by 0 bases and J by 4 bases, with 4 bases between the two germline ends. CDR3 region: CASSLTRYNEQFF. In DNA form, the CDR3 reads TGTGCCAGCAGCTTAACCCGATACAATGAGCAGTTCTTC.

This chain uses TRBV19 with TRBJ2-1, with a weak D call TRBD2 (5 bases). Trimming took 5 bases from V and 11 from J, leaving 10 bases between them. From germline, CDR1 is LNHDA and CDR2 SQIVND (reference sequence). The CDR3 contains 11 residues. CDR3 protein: CASSSGIQQFF. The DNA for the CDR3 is TGTGCCAGTAGTTCCGGGATCCAGCAGTTCTTC.

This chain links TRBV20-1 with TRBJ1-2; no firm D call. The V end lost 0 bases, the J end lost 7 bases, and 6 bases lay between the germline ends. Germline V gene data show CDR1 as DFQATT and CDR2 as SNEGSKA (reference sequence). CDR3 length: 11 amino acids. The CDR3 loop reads CSARDSGGYTF. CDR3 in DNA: TGCAGTGCTAGAGACAGCGGTGGCTACACCTTC.

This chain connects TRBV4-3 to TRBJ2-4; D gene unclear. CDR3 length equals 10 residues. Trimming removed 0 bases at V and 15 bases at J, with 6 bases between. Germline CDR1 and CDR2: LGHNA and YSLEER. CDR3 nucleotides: TGCGCCAGCAGCCAAGATCCCGGGTACTTC. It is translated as CASSQDPGYF.

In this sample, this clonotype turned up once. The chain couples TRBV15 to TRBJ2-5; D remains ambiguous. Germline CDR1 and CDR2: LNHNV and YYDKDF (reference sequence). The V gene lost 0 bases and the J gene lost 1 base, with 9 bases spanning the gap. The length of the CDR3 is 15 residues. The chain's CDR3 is CATSRDNQIQETQYF. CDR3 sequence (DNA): TGTGCCACCAGCAGAGATAATCAGATCCAAGAGACCCAGTACTTC.

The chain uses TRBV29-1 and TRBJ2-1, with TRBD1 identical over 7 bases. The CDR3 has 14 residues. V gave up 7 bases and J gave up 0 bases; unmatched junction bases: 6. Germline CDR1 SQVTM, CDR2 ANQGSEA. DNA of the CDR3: TGCAGCGCTGGACAGGCACGCTCCTACAATGAGCAGTTCTTC. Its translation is CSAGQARSYNEQFF.

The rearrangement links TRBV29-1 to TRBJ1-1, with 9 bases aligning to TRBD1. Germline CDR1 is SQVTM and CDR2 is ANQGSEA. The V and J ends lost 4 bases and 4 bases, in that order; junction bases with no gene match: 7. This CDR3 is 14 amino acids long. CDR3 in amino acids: CSVGSTGGGTEAFF. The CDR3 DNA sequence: TGCAGCGTTGGTTCGACAGGGGGTGGCACTGAAGCTTTCTTT.

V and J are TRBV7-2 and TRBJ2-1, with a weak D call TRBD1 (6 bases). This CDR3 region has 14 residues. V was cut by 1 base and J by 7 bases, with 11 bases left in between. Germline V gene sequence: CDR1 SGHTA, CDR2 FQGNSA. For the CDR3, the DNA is TGTGCCAGCAGCTTAGTCATGGGGGCAAATGAGCAGTTCTTC. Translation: CASSLVMGANEQFF.

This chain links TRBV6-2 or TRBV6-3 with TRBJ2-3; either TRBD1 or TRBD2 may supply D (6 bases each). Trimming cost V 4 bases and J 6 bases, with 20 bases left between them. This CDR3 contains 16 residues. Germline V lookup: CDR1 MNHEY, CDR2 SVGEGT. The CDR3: CASSSIRGGRMDTQYF. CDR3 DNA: TGTGCCAGCAGTTCCATCAGGGGAGGACGTATGGATACGCAGTATTTT.

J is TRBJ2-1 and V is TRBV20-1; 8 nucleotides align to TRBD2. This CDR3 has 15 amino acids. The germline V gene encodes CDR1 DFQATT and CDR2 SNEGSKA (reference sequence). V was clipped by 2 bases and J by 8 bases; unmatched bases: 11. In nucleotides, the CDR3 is TGCAGTGCTAGATCTTCGCGGGGGGCTGGGGATGAGCAGTTCTTC. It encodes CSARSSRGAGDEQFF.